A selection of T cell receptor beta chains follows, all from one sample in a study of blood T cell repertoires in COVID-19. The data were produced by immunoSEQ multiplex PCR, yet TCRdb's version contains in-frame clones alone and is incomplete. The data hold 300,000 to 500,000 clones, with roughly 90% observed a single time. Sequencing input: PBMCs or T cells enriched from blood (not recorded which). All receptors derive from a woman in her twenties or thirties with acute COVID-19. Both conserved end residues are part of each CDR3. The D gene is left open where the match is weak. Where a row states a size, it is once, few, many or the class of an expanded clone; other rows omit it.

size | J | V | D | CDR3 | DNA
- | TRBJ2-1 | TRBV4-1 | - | CASSPIYGSGVYNEQFF | TGCGCCAGCAGCCCCATTTATGGGTCCGGGGTTTACAATGAGCAGTTCTTC
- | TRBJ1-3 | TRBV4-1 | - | CASSQRTWTDSGNTIYF | TGCGCCAGCAGCCAAAGGACTTGGACGGACTCTGGAAACACCATATATTTT
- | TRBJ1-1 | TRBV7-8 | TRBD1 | CASSLGRTGSNTEAFF | TGTGCCAGCAGCTTGGGGCGGACAGGGTCGAACACTGAAGCTTTCTTT
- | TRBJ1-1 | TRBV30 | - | CAWSAKMNTEAFF | TGTGCCTGGAGTGCTAAGATGAACACTGAAGCTTTCTTT
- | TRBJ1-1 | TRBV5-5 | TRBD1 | CASSSGTGTDEAFF | TGTGCCAGCAGCTCCGGGACAGGGACAGATGAAGCTTTCTTT
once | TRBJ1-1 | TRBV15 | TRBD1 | CATTPGQGRMNTEAFF | TGTGCCACCACACCGGGACAGGGTCGAATGAACACTGAAGCTTTCTTT
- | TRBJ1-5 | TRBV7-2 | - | CASSLEGGQPQHF | TGTGCCAGCAGCTTAGAGGGGGGGCAGCCCCAGCATTTT
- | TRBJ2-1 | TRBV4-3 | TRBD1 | CASSQVGTGLSYNEQFF | TGCGCCAGCAGCCAAGTCGGGACAGGGCTTTCCTACAATGAGCAGTTCTTC
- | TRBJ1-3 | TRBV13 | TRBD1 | CASSSPGQGENTIYF | TGTGCCAGCAGCTCTCCGGGACAGGGGGAAAACACCATATATTTT
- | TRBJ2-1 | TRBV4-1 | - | CASSQRGGGSYNEQFF | TGCGCCAGCAGCCAAAGGGGAGGGGGCTCCTACAATGAGCAGTTCTTC
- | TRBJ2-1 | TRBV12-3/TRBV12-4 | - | CASTRGLPDEQFF | TGTGCCAGCACCCGCGGGCTTCCCGATGAGCAGTTCTTC
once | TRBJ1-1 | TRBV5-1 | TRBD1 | CASRQGGRTEAFF | TGCGCCAGCAGACAGGGGGGGAGGACTGAAGCTTTCTTT
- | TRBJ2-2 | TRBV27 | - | CASSPRGTGELFF | TGTGCCAGCAGTCCTAGAGGCACCGGGGAGCTGTTTTTT
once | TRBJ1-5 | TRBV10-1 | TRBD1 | CASSTTTGAVSNQPQHF | TGCGCCAGCAGTACAACAACAGGGGCCGTCAGCAATCAGCCCCAGCATTTT
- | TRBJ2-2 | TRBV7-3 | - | CASSLSRDRTNTGELFF | TGTGCCAGCAGCTTATCTCGAGACAGGACAAACACCGGGGAGCTGTTTTTT
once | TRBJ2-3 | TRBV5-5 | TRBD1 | CASSLATGGSDTQYF | TGTGCCAGCAGCTTGGCGACAGGGGGCTCAGATACGCAGTATTTT
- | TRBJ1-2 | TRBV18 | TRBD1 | CASSPEGAVGYTF | TGTGCCAGCTCACCAGAGGGGGCCGTGGGCTACACCTTC
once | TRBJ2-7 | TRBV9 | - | CASSVSGGPEQYF | TGTGCCAGCAGCGTAAGCGGAGGACCCGAGCAGTACTTC
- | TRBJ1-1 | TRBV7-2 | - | CASSLTGTNLGEAFF | TGTGCCAGCTCATTAACCGGGACAAACCTGGGAGAAGCTTTCTTT
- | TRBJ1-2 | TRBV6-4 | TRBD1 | CATPGQGRAGYTF | TGTGCCACTCCGGGACAGGGGAGGGCTGGCTACACCTTC
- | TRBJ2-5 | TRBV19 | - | CASSHQGQQETQYF | TGTGCCAGTAGTCACCAGGGCCAGCAAGAGACCCAGTACTTC
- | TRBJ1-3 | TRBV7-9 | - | CASSSLEALRSGNTIYF | TGTGCCAGCAGCTCCTTGGAGGCACTCCGCTCTGGAAACACCATATATTTT
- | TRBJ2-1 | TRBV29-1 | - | CSVEDTAYNEQFF | TGCAGCGTTGAAGACACAGCCTACAATGAGCAGTTCTTC
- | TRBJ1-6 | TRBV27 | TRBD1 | CASSFQGAVNSPLHF | TGTGCCAGCAGTTTCCAGGGGGCCGTGAATTCACCCCTCCACTTT
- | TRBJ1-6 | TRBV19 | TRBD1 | CASKRTGGDYNSPLHF | TGTGCCAGTAAAAGGACAGGGGGCGATTATAATTCACCCCTCCACTTT
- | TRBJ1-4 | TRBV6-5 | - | CASNKIAGEEKLFF | TGTGCCAGCAACAAAATAGCCGGGGAGGAAAAACTGTTTTTT
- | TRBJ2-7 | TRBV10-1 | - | CASSGGTYEQYF | TGCGCCAGCAGTGGAGGTACCTACGAGCAGTACTTC
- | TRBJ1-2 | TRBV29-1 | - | CSVVVGGPHGYTF | TGCAGCGTTGTAGTCGGAGGCCCCCACGGCTACACCTTC
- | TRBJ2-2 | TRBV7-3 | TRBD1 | CASSHVGTASGELFF | TGTGCCAGCAGCCACGTCGGGACAGCTTCCGGGGAGCTGTTTTTT
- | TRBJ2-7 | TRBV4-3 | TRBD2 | CASSQDRASGGRTEQYF | TGCGCCAGCAGCCAAGATAGGGCTAGCGGGGGGCGTACAGAGCAGTACTTC
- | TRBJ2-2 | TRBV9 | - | CASSVTSNPGELFF | TGTGCCAGCAGCGTCACGAGCAACCCCGGGGAGCTGTTTTTT
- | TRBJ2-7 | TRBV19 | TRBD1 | CASGYGTGSRPDEQYF | TGTGCCAGTGGATACGGGACAGGTTCCCGTCCGGACGAGCAGTACTTC
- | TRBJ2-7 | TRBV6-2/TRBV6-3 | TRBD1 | CASSPNPLSRGLAYEQYF | TGTGCCAGCAGTCCCAATCCTCTATCAAGGGGGCTAGCCTACGAGCAGTACTTC
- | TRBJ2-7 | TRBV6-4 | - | CASSDFRGYLGGTFALNSYEQYF | TGTGCCAGCAGTGACTTTAGAGGGTATTTAGGAGGAACTTTTGCACTTAACTCCTACGAGCAGTACTTC
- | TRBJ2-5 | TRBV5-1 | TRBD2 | CASSLESTSGETQYF | TGCGCCAGCAGCTTGGAAAGCACTAGCGGAGAGACCCAGTACTTC
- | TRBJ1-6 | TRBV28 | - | CASSLITGGGNSPLHF | TGTGCCAGCAGTTTGATTACGGGTGGCGGTAATTCACCCCTCCACTTT
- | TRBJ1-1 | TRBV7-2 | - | CASSLMGRDTEAFF | TGTGCCAGCAGCTTAATGGGCAGGGACACTGAAGCTTTCTTT
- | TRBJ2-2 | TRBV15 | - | CATSQTGGELFF | TGTGCCACCAGCCAGACAGGCGGGGAGCTGTTTTTT
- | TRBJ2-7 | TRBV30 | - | CAWKGDRSYEQYF | TGTGCCTGGAAGGGAGACAGGTCCTACGAGCAGTACTTC
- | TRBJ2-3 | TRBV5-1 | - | CASSLAGEDTQYF | TGCGCCAGCAGCTTGGCAGGGGAGGATACGCAGTATTTT
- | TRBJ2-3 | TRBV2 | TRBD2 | CASRGLAGVFDTQYF | TGTGCCAGCAGGGGACTAGCGGGGGTTTTCGATACGCAGTATTTT
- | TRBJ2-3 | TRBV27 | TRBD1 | CASSNRGFWADTQYF | TGTGCCAGCAGTAACAGGGGTTTTTGGGCAGATACGCAGTATTTT
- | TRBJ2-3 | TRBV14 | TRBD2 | CASSPKISGGNAGRTQYF | TGTGCCAGCAGCCCTAAGATTAGCGGGGGGAACGCGGGTAGAACGCAGTATTTT
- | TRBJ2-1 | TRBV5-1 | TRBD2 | CASSLTKRGGANEQFF | TGCGCCAGCAGCCTAACTAAGCGGGGGGGCGCGAATGAGCAGTTCTTC
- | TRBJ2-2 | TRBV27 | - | CASSLLPGTGELFF | TGTGCCAGCAGTTTACTTCCAGGCACCGGGGAGCTGTTTTTT
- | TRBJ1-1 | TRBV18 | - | CASSLIGPGAENTEAFF | TGTGCCAGCTCACTAATCGGCCCAGGGGCCGAGAACACTGAAGCTTTCTTT
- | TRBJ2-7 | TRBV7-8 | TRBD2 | CASSPGGGYEQYF | TGTGCCAGCAGCCCTGGGGGGGGGTACGAGCAGTACTTC
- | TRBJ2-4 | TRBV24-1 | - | CATSEGSTVLAKNIQYF | TGTGCCACCAGTGAAGGGTCGACAGTTTTAGCCAAAAACATTCAGTACTTC
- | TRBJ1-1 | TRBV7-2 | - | CASRLGLANTEAFF | TGTGCCAGCAGGCTGGGCCTGGCGAACACTGAAGCTTTCTTT
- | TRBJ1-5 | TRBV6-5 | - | CASSRDSNQPQHF | TGTGCCAGCAGCAGGGATAGCAATCAGCCCCAGCATTTT
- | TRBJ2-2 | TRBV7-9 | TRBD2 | CASSRDYDTGELFF | TGTGCCAGCAGCCGGGACTATGACACCGGGGAGCTGTTTTTT
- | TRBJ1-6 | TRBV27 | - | CASSPRSRQVDLYNSPLHF | TGTGCCAGCAGTCCCCGCAGCCGACAGGTGGATCTCTATAATTCACCCCTCCACTTT
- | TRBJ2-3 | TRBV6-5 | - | CASTTGPDNTDTQYF | TGTGCCAGCACTACCGGGCCGGACAACACAGATACGCAGTATTTT
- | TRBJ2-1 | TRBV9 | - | CASSQRSGGYVNEQFF | TGTGCCAGCAGCCAGAGAAGCGGCGGGTATGTCAATGAGCAGTTCTTC
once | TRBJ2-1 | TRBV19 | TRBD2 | CASSSGGYNEQFF | TGTGCCAGTAGTAGCGGGGGGTACAATGAGCAGTTCTTC